The 17 T cell receptor beta chains given below trace back to one sample, sequenced in a study of blood T cell repertoires in COVID-19. Clones were sequenced by immunoSEQ multiplex PCR, and TCRdb holds only the in-frame ones, with some missing. The table includes some 200,000 clones, approximately 79% detected once. Sequenced material: PBMCs or T cells enriched from blood (not recorded which). Source of these receptors: a woman aged 55-75 years with acute COVID-19.

The CDR3 protein is CASSSVAGRSSYEQYF. The CDR3 DNA is TGTGCCAGCAGCTCCGTGGCGGGGAGAAGCTCCTACGAGCAGTACTTC. The chain couples TRBV7-2 to TRBJ2-7; a weak D match, TRBD2 (6 bases). The ends were cut back, 4 bases at V and 0 bases at J, with 16 bases in the middle. CDR1 is SGHTA, CDR2 FQGNSA, per germline. The CDR3 totals 16 residues.

This clone was detected a few times. V usage is TRBV9 and J usage is TRBJ1-3; possible D gene TRBD1, 5 bases. The CDR3 consists of 14 residues. Germline values: CDR1 SGDLS, CDR2 YYNGEE. V lost 3 bases and J lost 1, with 8 bases in between. The CDR3 sequence is CASSARGSGNTIYF. The DNA for the CDR3 is TGTGCCAGCAGCGCAAGGGGATCTGGAAACACCATATATTTT.

The rearrangement joins TRBV5-1 to TRBJ1-1, with 7 bases fitting TRBD1. J gave up 4 bases and V 4 bases, and 16 bases lay outside the gene matches. Germline CDR1 is SGHRS and CDR2 is YFSETQ. The CDR3 covers 17 residues. The CDR3 nucleotides read TGCGCCAGCAGCCCTGGAGGAGGGGGCTCGGGTGGCACTGAAGCTTTCTTT. This translates into CASSPGGGGSGGTEAFF.

J is TRBJ1-4 and V is TRBV6-2 or TRBV6-3, with a tentative D call TRBD1 (6 bases). Germline V gene sequence: CDR1 MNHEY, CDR2 SVGEGT. The CDR3 runs to 14 residues. V was clipped by 5 bases and J by 6 bases, with 13 bases between them. CDR3 region: CASSQQGVYEKLFF. DNA for the CDR3: TGTGCCAGCAGTCAACAGGGCGTTTATGAAAAACTGTTTTTT.

The chain couples TRBV7-9 to TRBJ1-2; the D gene is possibly TRBD1 (6 bases). Germline values: CDR1 SEHNR, CDR2 FQNEAQ (reference sequence). With 5 bases removed from V and 5 bases from J, the gap between germline ends came to 9 bases. CDR3 length equals 12 residues. The CDR3 DNA reads TGTGCCAGCAGCGCGGACAGTTATGGCTACACCTTC. Encoded protein: CASSADSYGYTF.

This clone was observed a handful of times. The chain uses TRBV5-4 and TRBJ2-1, with 12 bases fitting TRBD2. Germline CDR1 and CDR2: SGHNT and YYREEE (reference sequence). Unmatched junction bases numbered 2, after V lost 0 bases and J lost 4 bases. The CDR3 has 16 residues. DNA for the CDR3: TGTGCCAGCAGCTTGGCTGGACTAGCGGGATACAATGAGCAGTTCTTC. Translating gives CASSLAGLAGYNEQFF.

A note on this clone: One end of the junction varies from germline; a read error may be responsible. The chain combines TRBV12-3 or TRBV12-4 with TRBJ2-4; the match to TRBD2 covers 8 bases. The CDR3 runs 13 residues. This chain's CDR3 is CASSLLGGGAADF. The CDR3 nucleotides read TGTGCCAGCAGCCTACTCGGGGGGGGCGCCGCGGACTTC.

The rearrangement uses TRBV5-4 and TRBJ2-2, with 7 positions matching TRBD1. The germline V gene encodes CDR1 SGHNT and CDR2 YYREEE (reference sequence). The trim removed 0 bases at V and 1 base at J, leaving 6 bases unmatched. The CDR3 totals 17 residues. DNA for the CDR3: TGTGCCAGCAGCTTGGGCTCGAGGACAGGGAACACCGGGGAGCTGTTTTTT. It specifies CASSLGSRTGNTGELFF.

This chain links TRBV7-2 with TRBJ1-5; unclear D gene. Trimming removed 1 base at V and 6 bases at J, with 16 bases between. The CDR3 consists of 16 residues. Germline V gives CDR1 SGHTA, CDR2 FQGNSA. CDR3 region: CASSLDLGSRGQPQHF. The CDR3 region has the DNA TGTGCCAGCAGCTTAGACTTGGGGTCTCGGGGTCAGCCCCAGCATTTT.

This clone was counted a single time. The genes are TRBV11-2 and TRBJ2-7; D gene unclear. CDR1 is SGHAT and CDR2 is FQNNGV in the germline V gene. The CDR3 has 9 residues. V was shortened by 8 bases and J by 6 bases, with 5 bases between the two germline ends. This CDR3 is CASGVEQYF. The CDR3 coding sequence is TGTGCCAGCGGAGTCGAGCAGTACTTC.

V and J are TRBV21-1 and TRBJ2-5; the DNA was not used to check the table's D call, TRBD2. TRBV21-1 is tagged as a pseudogene. CDR3 length equals 16 residues. The CDR3 coding sequence is TGTGCCAGCAGCACCGAGACTAGCGGAAGCCAAGAGACCCAGTACTTC. Translation gives CASSTETSGSQETQYF.

This clone was detected a few times. The chain has TRBV6-2 or TRBV6-3 and TRBJ1-4; TRBD1 aligns across 9 bases. Germline CDR1 and CDR2: MNHEY and SVGEGT. The trim removed 7 bases at V and 6 bases at J, leaving 6 bases unmatched. The CDR3 has 14 amino acids. The CDR3 bases are TGTGCCAGCAACCCGGGACAGGGTCATGAAAAACTGTTTTTT. Its protein is CASNPGQGHEKLFF.

The CDR3 spells CASSTSTDTQYF. The CDR3 bases are TGCGCCAGCAGCACAAGCACAGATACGCAGTATTTT. The chain is built from TRBV5-1 and TRBJ2-3, with unresolved D. Between the trimmed V and J ends, which lost 4 bases and 0 bases, there was a span of 3 bases. CDR3 length: 12 amino acids. The V gene's germline CDR1 is SGHRS and CDR2 YFSETQ.

The V and J genes are TRBV30 and TRBJ2-3, with 10 bases aligning to TRBD2. Germline lookup yields CDR1 GTSNPN and CDR2 SVGIG (reference sequence). V gave up 3 bases and J gave up 4 bases; unmatched junction bases: 10. The CDR3 has 16 amino acids. In nucleotides, the CDR3 is TGTGCCTGGAGCCCCCTAGCGGGAGTTGGGGCAGATACGCAGTATTTT. This translates into CAWSPLAGVGADTQYF.

The chain combines TRBV21-1 with TRBJ2-7; TRBD1 is the table's D call and was not checked against the DNA. TRBV21-1 is described as a pseudogene. The CDR3 contains 16 residues. This CDR3 reads CASSKARVSGDGEQYF. CDR3 DNA sequence: TGTGCCAGCAGCAAAGCGCGGGTGTCAGGGGATGGCGAGCAGTACTTC.

This chain links TRBV9 with TRBJ2-1; D perhaps matches TRBD2 (5 bases). The CDR3 is 14 amino acids. From germline, CDR1 is SGDLS and CDR2 YYNGEE. The V end lost 1 base, the J end lost 8 bases, and 13 bases lay between the germline ends. DNA for the CDR3: TGTGCCAGCAGCGTACGACTACCCGGGGATGAGCAGTTCTTC. Amino acid sequence: CASSVRLPGDEQFF.

The chain's CDR3 is CASSPGWQSGYGYTF. In DNA form, the CDR3 reads TGTGCCAGCAGCCCAGGCTGGCAGTCTGGCTATGGCTACACCTTC. J is TRBJ1-2 and V is TRBV7-2; no firm D call. There are 15 residues in the CDR3. The ends were cut back, 5 bases at V and 4 bases at J, with 17 bases in the middle. Germline V gives CDR1 SGHTA, CDR2 FQGNSA.